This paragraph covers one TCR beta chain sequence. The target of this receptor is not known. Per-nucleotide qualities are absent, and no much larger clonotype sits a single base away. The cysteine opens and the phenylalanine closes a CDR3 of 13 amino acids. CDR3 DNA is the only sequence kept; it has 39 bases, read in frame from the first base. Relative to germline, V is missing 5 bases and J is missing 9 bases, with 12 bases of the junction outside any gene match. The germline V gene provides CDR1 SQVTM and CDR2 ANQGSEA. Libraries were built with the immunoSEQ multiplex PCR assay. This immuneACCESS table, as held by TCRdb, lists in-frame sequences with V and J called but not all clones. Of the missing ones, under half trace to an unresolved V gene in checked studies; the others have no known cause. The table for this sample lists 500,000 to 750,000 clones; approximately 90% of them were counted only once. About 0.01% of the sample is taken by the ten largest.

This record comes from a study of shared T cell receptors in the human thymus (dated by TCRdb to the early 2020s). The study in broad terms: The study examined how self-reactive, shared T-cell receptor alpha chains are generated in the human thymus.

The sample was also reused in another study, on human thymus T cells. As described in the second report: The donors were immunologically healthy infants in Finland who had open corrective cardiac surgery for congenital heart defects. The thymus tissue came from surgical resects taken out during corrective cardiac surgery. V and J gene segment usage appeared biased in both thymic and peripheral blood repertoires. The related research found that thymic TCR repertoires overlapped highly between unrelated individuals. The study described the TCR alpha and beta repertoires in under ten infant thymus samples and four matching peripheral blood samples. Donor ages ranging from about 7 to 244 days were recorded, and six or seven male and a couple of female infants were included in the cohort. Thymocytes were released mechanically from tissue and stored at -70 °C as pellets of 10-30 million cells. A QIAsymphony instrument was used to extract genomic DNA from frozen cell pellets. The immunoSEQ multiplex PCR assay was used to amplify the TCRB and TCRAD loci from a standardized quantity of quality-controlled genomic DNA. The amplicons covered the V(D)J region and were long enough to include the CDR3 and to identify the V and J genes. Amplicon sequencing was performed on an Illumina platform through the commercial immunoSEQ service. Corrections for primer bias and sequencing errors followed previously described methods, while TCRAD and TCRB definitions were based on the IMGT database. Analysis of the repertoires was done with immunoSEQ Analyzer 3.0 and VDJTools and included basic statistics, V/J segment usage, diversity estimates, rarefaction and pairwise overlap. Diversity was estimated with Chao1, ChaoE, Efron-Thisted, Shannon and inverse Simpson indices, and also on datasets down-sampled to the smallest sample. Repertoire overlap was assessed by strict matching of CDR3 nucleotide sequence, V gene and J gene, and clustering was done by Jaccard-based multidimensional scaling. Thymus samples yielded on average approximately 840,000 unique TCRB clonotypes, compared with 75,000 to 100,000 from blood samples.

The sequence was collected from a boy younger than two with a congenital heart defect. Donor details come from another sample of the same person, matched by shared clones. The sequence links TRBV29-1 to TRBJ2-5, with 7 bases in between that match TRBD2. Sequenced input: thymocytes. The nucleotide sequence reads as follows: TGCAGCGTTCAAATAGGACTCGCGGGGGCCCAGTACTTC. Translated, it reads CSVQIGLAGAQYF.